The rows below give T cell receptor beta chains drawn from one sample of a study of OX40 agonist ivuxolimab in advanced cancers. TCRdb's copy holds only in-frame clones and misses some; the assay was immunoSEQ multiplex PCR. The sample contains almost 85,000 clones, about 86% of which appear only once. Sequences were derived from CD4+ or CD8+ T cells sorted from blood, sampled in a trial of the OX40 agonist ivuxolimab. These receptors all come from an adult with an advanced solid tumor such as melanoma, head and neck, liver or kidney cancer. Both conserved end residues are trimmed from each CDR3. Rows give clone size only sometimes, using once, few, many, or a class for an expanded clone.

>TRBV7-9|-
ASSFVGRETQY
>TRBV2|-
ASPRENTEAF
>TRBV6-1|-
ASSEASDSSGNTIY
>TRBV15|-
ATSRGSVVSSGNTIY
>TRBV27|-
ASSPTGGPDTQY
>TRBV15|-
ATSRDEGNYEQY
>TRBV5-1|-
ASSLGENQPQH
>TRBV27|-
ASSPFSRGNYGYT
>TRBV4-3|-
ASSQGGQGRDGYT
>TRBV29-1|-
SVVGGNTGELF
>TRBV2|few
ASSDSPEDYT
>TRBV7-3|-
ASSATEETQY
>TRBV27|-
ASSLRSPTGTIKNIQY
>TRBV5-1|-
ASSYYGSTDTQY
>TRBV18|-
ASSQQTVSGASSYEQY
>TRBV6-1|-
ASSDRGQAKNIQY
>TRBV5-1|-
ASSPIGGQNTEAF
>TRBV30|-
AWSRINTEAF
>TRBV30|-
AWSPGTREQY
>TRBV2|-
ASSPTTTVGVELF
>TRBV7-9|-
ASSLAVANTIY
>TRBV19|once
ASSIGRGKETQY
>TRBV11-1|-
ASSSGAGYTEAF
>TRBV5-1|-
ASSLDRTDTGELF
>TRBV7-2|-
ASSLVQAGGILYGYT
>TRBV5-1|-
ASSYDGSYEQY
>TRBV5-1|-
ASSTPGIGSYNEQF